A selection of T cell receptor beta chains follows, all from one sample in a study of CD8+ T cells in alopecia areata. Sequencing used immunoSEQ multiplex PCR; TCRdb keeps in-frame clones, though not all of them. This table holds about 260,000 clones, around 64% found once. The source was CD4+ T cells sorted from blood, collected at approximately week 52, from a patient treated with tofacitinib. The receptors originated from a human donor with alopecia areata. Each CDR3 is given with its conserved first and last residue. The D gene is left open where the match is weak. Size is stated for part of the rows, as once, few or many counts, or as a class when the clone is expanded.

J gene,V gene,clone size,CDR3 length,D gene,CDR3 protein,CDR3 DNA
TRBJ2-5,TRBV9,-,14,TRBD2,CASSLHGGEETQYF,TGTGCCAGCAGCTTACACGGGGGGGAAGAGACCCAGTACTTC
TRBJ2-7,TRBV2,-,14,-,CASSTRQGGHEQYF,TGTGCCAGCAGTACCAGACAGGGAGGACACGAGCAGTACTTC
TRBJ1-2,TRBV30,-,13,TRBD1,CAWVDRADYGYTF,TGTGCCTGGGTGGACAGGGCCGACTATGGCTACACCTTC
TRBJ2-5,TRBV5-6,-,12,TRBD2,CASNKRGETQYF,TGTGCCAGCAACAAGCGGGGAGAGACCCAGTACTTC
TRBJ2-2,TRBV2,-,12,-,CASRPDAGELFF,TGTGCCAGCAGGCCCGATGCCGGGGAGCTGTTTTTT
TRBJ2-1,TRBV29-1,-,13,-,CSALGGGVGEQFF,TGCAGCGCCCTCGGCGGAGGGGTCGGTGAGCAGTTCTTC
TRBJ2-7,TRBV20-1,-,11,-,CSAGQIYEQYF,TGCAGTGCTGGACAGATTTACGAGCAGTACTTC
TRBJ2-7,TRBV5-1,once,11,-,CASSLGYEQYF,TGCGCCAGCAGCTTGGGCTACGAGCAGTACTTC
TRBJ2-5,TRBV9,-,16,-,CASSVGSGVDQETQYF,TGTGCCAGCAGCGTAGGATCGGGGGTGGACCAAGAGACCCAGTACTTC
TRBJ2-1,TRBV7-7,-,15,TRBD2,CASSEGLAGGHEQFF,TGTGCTAGCAGCGAGGGACTAGCGGGGGGACATGAGCAGTTCTTC
TRBJ2-2,TRBV20-1,once,11,-,CSATGTGELFF,TGCAGTGCTACCGGGACCGGGGAGCTGTTTTTT
TRBJ1-1,TRBV30,-,13,-,CAWRKMTMTEAFF,TGTGCCTGGAGAAAAATGACAATGACTGAAGCTTTCTTT
TRBJ1-1,TRBV29-1,-,13,-,CSVEGRVNTEAFF,TGCAGCGTTGAAGGACGGGTGAACACTGAAGCTTTCTTT
TRBJ2-7,TRBV25-1,-,17,TRBD2,CASSEYGGGLAAYEQYF,TGTGCCAGCAGTGAATACGGGGGAGGACTAGCGGCGTACGAGCAGTACTTC
TRBJ2-1,TRBV2,-,13,-,CASSVRNYNEQFF,TGTGCCAGCAGTGTAAGGAACTACAATGAGCAGTTCTTC
TRBJ1-1,TRBV4-3,-,14,-,CASSMTAMNTEAFF,TGCGCCAGCAGTATGACAGCCATGAACACTGAAGCTTTCTTT
TRBJ1-2,TRBV19,few,12,TRBD1,CASRTGGRGYTF,TGTGCCAGTAGGACAGGGGGACGCGGCTACACCTTC
TRBJ1-2,TRBV30,-,14,TRBD1,CARYGGQGNYGYTF,TGTGCCCGATATGGAGGACAGGGAAACTATGGCTACACCTTC
TRBJ2-1,TRBV20-1,-,11,-,CSGDRDNEQFF,TGCAGTGGCGACAGAGACAATGAGCAGTTCTTC
TRBJ1-2,TRBV30,-,15,-,CAWSGRTGYLGGYTF,TGTGCCTGGAGTGGGCGAACAGGCTACTTGGGGGGCTACACCTTC
TRBJ2-3,TRBV28,-,14,-,CASSSGPPADTQYF,TGTGCCAGCAGTTCAGGTCCCCCAGCAGATACGCAGTATTTT
TRBJ1-6,TRBV10-3,few,16,TRBD1,CATKQGASSYNSPLHF,TGTGCCACCAAACAGGGGGCAAGTTCCTATAATTCACCCCTCCACTTT
TRBJ2-7,TRBV20-1,-,11,-,CSAFGLGGQYF,TGCAGTGCTTTTGGGCTGGGAGGGCAGTACTTC
TRBJ1-2,TRBV6-6,few,15,TRBD1,CASSYSGQGAFGYTF,TGTGCCAGCAGTTATTCGGGACAGGGGGCATTCGGCTACACCTTC
TRBJ1-1,TRBV9,-,14,TRBD1,CASSYRGRDTEAFF,TGTGCCAGCAGCTACAGGGGGCGGGACACTGAAGCTTTCTTT
TRBJ1-5,TRBV30,-,15,TRBD1,CAWSRGLQGSQPQHF,TGTGCCTGGAGTCGCGGGTTACAGGGGAGTCAGCCCCAGCATTTT
TRBJ2-7,TRBV6-6,few,15,TRBD2,CASSYPGTSGGEQYF,TGTGCCAGCAGTTACCCCGGGACTAGCGGGGGCGAGCAGTACTTC
TRBJ2-2,TRBV30,once,13,-,CAWIRLNTGELFF,TGTGCCTGGATTCGGCTGAACACCGGGGAGCTGTTTTTT
TRBJ1-6,TRBV4-1,-,14,-,CASSQEVRNSPLHF,TGCGCCAGCAGCCAAGAGGTCAGAAATTCACCCCTCCACTTT
TRBJ2-7,TRBV5-4,-,13,TRBD1,CASSWTGRDEQYF,TGTGCCAGCAGTTGGACAGGGCGGGACGAGCAGTACTTC
TRBJ1-5,TRBV4-2,-,18,-,CASSQDGAGMGTWQPQHF,TGTGCCAGCAGCCAAGATGGGGCAGGGATGGGCACTTGGCAGCCCCAGCATTTT
TRBJ2-3,TRBV30,-,14,-,CAWSGETSTDTQYF,TGTGCCTGGAGTGGTGAAACTAGCACAGATACGCAGTATTTT
TRBJ1-2,TRBV5-6,-,16,TRBD1,CASSLARTGEDYGYTF,TGTGCCAGCAGCTTGGCTAGGACAGGGGAAGACTATGGCTACACCTTC
TRBJ2-6,TRBV6-5,-,15,TRBD1,CASSRQGPGANVLTF,TGTGCCAGCAGTCGACAGGGACCTGGGGCCAACGTCCTGACTTTC
TRBJ2-1,TRBV5-1,-,15,-,CASSLRDISYNEQFF,TGCGCCAGCAGCCTCAGGGACATCTCCTACAATGAGCAGTTCTTC
TRBJ1-5,TRBV4-2,few,16,TRBD1,CASSLYSGQGNQPQHF,TGTGCCAGCAGCCTTTACTCGGGACAGGGTAATCAGCCCCAGCATTTT
TRBJ1-1,TRBV5-1,few,14,-,CASSLAQGGTEAFF,TGCGCCAGCAGCTTGGCTCAGGGCGGCACTGAAGCTTTCTTT
TRBJ1-6,TRBV15,-,15,-,CATSRGRGRNSPLHF,TGTGCCACCAGCAGAGGGCGAGGGAGGAATTCACCCCTCCACTTT
TRBJ2-2,TRBV4-2,-,16,-,CASSQPTGVNTGELFF,TGTGCCAGCAGCCAACCGACAGGAGTAAACACCGGGGAGCTGTTTTTT
TRBJ2-3,TRBV5-1,-,14,-,CASSLAQLSDTQYF,TGCGCCAGCAGCTTGGCTCAACTTTCGGATACGCAGTATTTT
TRBJ2-4,TRBV5-6,-,17,-,CASSEIGGALSKNIQYF,TGTGCCAGCAGCGAGATAGGGGGGGCCCTGTCCAAAAACATTCAGTACTTC
TRBJ2-2,TRBV25-1,-,13,-,CAGRTTATGELFF,TGTGCCGGAAGAACCACTGCGACCGGGGAGCTGTTTTTT
TRBJ2-2,TRBV6-5,-,15,-,CASRMDAPNTGELFF,TGTGCCAGCAGGATGGACGCGCCGAACACCGGGGAGCTGTTTTTT
TRBJ1-6,TRBV9,-,16,-,CASSVAISASNSPLHF,TGTGCCAGCAGCGTAGCGATTTCGGCAAGTAATTCACCCCTCCACTTT
TRBJ1-2,TRBV30,-,13,TRBD1,CAWSRQGIYGYTF,TGTGCCTGGAGTCGACAGGGGATCTATGGCTACACCTTC
TRBJ2-1,TRBV9,-,15,TRBD1,CASSWDRATYNEQFF,TGTGCCAGCAGCTGGGACAGGGCTACCTACAATGAGCAGTTCTTC